Here is one TCR beta chain with its context. Its specificity is unknown. The record originates from a study of T cells in Graves' hyperthyroidism and ophthalmopathy. Study-wide findings and caveats: Separation of ophthalmopathy from stable hyperthyroidism was achieved by a 13 V-J model. Blood also contained most expanded thyroid clonotypes above 0.001.

Patients counted as stable if ophthalmopathy did not develop within 18 months. Diagnoses rested on clinical symptoms, serum thyroxine and TRAb, thyroid ultrasound and orbital computed tomography. The investigators amplified TCR beta CDR3 regions from RNA transcripts. TCR CDR3 underwent first-round RT-PCR with the HTBI primer set. TCRdb passed the multiplex PCR reads through MiXCR, listing each CDR3 protein once. The sample contains some 510,000 distinct CDR3 sequences, about half of which appear only once. CDR3 length: 15 amino acids. Trimming removed 4 bases from V and 6 bases from J, with 19 bases in between. Germline CDR1 is SGHAT and CDR2 is FQDESV (reference sequence).

Sequencing used peripheral blood or thyroid tissue (not recorded which). The chain has TRBV11-1 and TRBJ2-7, with D perhaps matching TRBD2 (6 bases). The TCR comes from a woman between 18 and 29 years old with Graves' hyperthyroidism. CDR3 sequence (DNA): TGTGCCAGCAGCTCCAGTGGGGCGGGATTGGTCGAGCAGTACTTC. It encodes CASSSSGAGLVEQYF.